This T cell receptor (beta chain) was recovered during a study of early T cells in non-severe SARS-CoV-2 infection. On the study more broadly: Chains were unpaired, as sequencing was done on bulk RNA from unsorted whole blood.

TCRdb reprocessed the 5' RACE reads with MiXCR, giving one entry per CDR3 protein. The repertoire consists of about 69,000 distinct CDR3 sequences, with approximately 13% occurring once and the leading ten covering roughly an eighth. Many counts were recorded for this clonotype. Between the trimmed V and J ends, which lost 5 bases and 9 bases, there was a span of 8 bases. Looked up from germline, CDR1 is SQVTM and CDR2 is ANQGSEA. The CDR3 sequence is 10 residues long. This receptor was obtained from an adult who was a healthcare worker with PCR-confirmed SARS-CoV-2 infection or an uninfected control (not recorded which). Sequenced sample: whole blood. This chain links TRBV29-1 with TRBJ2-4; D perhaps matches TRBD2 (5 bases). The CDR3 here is CSVFEGIQYF. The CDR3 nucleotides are TGCAGCGTTTTCGAGGGCATTCAGTACTTC.